These 22 T cell receptor beta chains originate from one sample sequenced in a study of T cell responses to AZD1222 COVID-19 vaccine. Only in-frame clones appear in the TCRdb table, and some are missing; sequencing was by immunoSEQ multiplex PCR. The sample records some 53,000 clones, roughly 90% being singletons. The sequences come from peripheral blood, collected 28 days after the second AZD1222 dose. These receptors were collected from an adult who received the AZD1222 COVID-19 vaccine.

V gene TRBV2 combines with J gene TRBJ1-1; tentative D call: TRBD1 (5 bases). The CDR3 has 14 amino acids. Germline CDR1 reads SNHLY; CDR2 reads FYNNEI. V was clipped by 7 bases and J by 4 bases, with 16 bases between them. CDR3 sequence (DNA): TGTGCCAGCATAATGGACAAGGGGCGCACTGAAGCTTTCTTT. Amino acids: CASIMDKGRTEAFF.

The chain uses TRBV28 and TRBJ1-1, with TRBD1 matching over 8 bases. Unmatched junction bases numbered 1, after V lost 4 bases and J lost 0 bases. CDR1 and CDR2 (germline): MDHEN, SYDVKM. CDR3 size: 14 residues. The CDR3 region is CASSWTGLNTEAFF. CDR3 sequence (DNA): TGTGCCAGCAGTTGGACAGGGCTGAACACTGAAGCTTTCTTT.

This clone was picked up one time. This chain uses TRBV2 with TRBJ1-4; no definite D call. Trimming shortened V by 6 bases and J by 8 bases, and 7 bases separated the two germline ends. From germline, CDR1 is SNHLY and CDR2 FYNNEI. The CDR3 extends over 11 amino acids. The CDR3 region is CASRETEKLFF. CDR3 coding DNA: TGTGCCAGCAGAGAAACGGAAAAACTGTTTTTT. The whole variable domain, filled in from reference TRBV2 and TRBJ1-4, reads EPEVTQTPSHQVTQMGQEVILRCVPISNHLYFYWYRQILGQKVEFLVSFYNNEISEKSEIFDDQFSVERPDGSNFTLKIRSTKLEDSAMYFCASRETEKLFFGSGTQLSVL.

This chain uses TRBV2 with TRBJ2-1; TRBD1 might be the D (5 bases). Per the germline V gene, CDR1 is SNHLY and CDR2 is FYNNEI. The CDR3 has 13 amino acids. Trimming stripped 5 bases from V and 6 bases from J, with 11 bases between. CDR3 sequence reads: CASSTVGLNEQFF. The DNA of the CDR3 is TGTGCCAGCAGTACTGTGGGGCTCAATGAGCAGTTCTTC.

As regards this clone: At one end the junction does not follow the germline gene, possibly because of a read error. The J gene is TRBJ2-4, the V gene TRBV30, with TRBD2 matching 15 bases. This CDR3 has 13 amino acids. CDR1 is GTSNPN and CDR2 is SVGIG in the germline V gene (reference sequence). CDR3 in amino acids: CAWTTGTSGRPHF. The CDR3 region has the DNA TGTGCCTGGACTACCGGGACTAGCGGGAGGCCGCACTTC.

The chain uses TRBV6-1 and TRBJ2-7; D not resolved. The CDR3 is 14 amino acids. From germline, CDR1 is MNHNS and CDR2 SASEGT. Between the trimmed V and J ends, which lost 2 bases and 0 bases, there was a span of 8 bases. The CDR3 loop reads CASSEQDPSYEQYF. The DNA of the CDR3 is TGTGCCAGCAGTGAACAGGACCCCTCCTACGAGCAGTACTTC.

The CDR3 sequence is CASSPPGPTRLTF. CDR3 in DNA: TGTGCCAGCAGCCCTCCGGGCCCGACGAGGCTGACTTTC. The chain recombines TRBV7-9 with TRBJ2-6; D gene ambiguous. The ends were cut back, 5 bases at V and 16 bases at J, with 18 bases in the middle. CDR3 length: 13 residues. CDR1 and CDR2 (germline): SEHNR, FQNEAQ (reference sequence). The full variable domain, with the rest looked up from reference TRBV7-9 and TRBJ2-6, is DTGVSQNPRHKITKRGQNVTFRCDPISEHNRLYWYRQTLGQGPEFLTYFQNEAQLEKSRLLSDRFSAERPKGSFSTLEIQRTEQGDSAMYLCASSPPGPTRLTFGAGSRLTVL.

The rearrangement links TRBV28 to TRBJ2-3, with 7 bases fitting TRBD2. CDR3 length: 13 residues. V shed 8 bases, J shed 0 bases, and the junction held 2 bases outside the gene matches. The germline V gene encodes CDR1 MDHEN and CDR2 SYDVKM. The CDR3 DNA reads TGTGCCAGCGGGGGGGGAAGCACAGATACGCAGTATTTT. Translated, it gives CASGGGSTDTQYF. The full variable domain, rest sourced from reference TRBV28 and TRBJ2-3, is DVKVTQSSRYLVKRTGEKVFLECVQDMDHENMFWYRQDPGLGLRLIYFSYDVKMKEKGDIPEGYSVSREKKERFSLILESASTNQTSMYLCASGGGSTDTQYFGPGTRLTVL.

V usage is TRBV6-2 or TRBV6-3 and J usage is TRBJ2-1, with TRBD2 as a possible D gene (6 bases). This CDR3 is built from 16 residues. V lost 0 bases and J 3 bases, leaving 12 bases between the germline ends. The germline CDR1 and CDR2 sequences are MNHEY and SVGEGT. CDR3 nucleotide sequence: TGTGCCAGCAGTTACTCCGGGGGAGTGGTCTACAATGAGCAGTTCTTC. Translating it yields CASSYSGGVVYNEQFF.

The chain recombines TRBV11-1 with TRBJ1-5, with 7 bases fitting TRBD1. Germline CDR1 is SGHAT and CDR2 is FQDESV (reference sequence). Trimming at V came to 6 bases and at J to 2 bases, leaving 4 bases not matched to a gene. The CDR3 runs 14 residues. This CDR3 reads CASSTGTGNQPQHF. CDR3 nucleotide sequence: TGTGCCAGCAGTACCGGGACAGGCAATCAGCCCCAGCATTTT.

The CDR3 DNA reads as TGTGCCAGCAGTGCCCAACTAGGCGGGTTTGCCGGGGAGCTGTTTTTT. This sequence encodes CASSAQLGGFAGELFF. This chain joins TRBV27 and TRBJ2-2, with a tentative D call TRBD2 (5 bases). The CDR3 length is 16 residues. V was cut by 5 bases and J by 6 bases, with 19 bases left in between. The V gene's germline CDR1 is MNHEY and CDR2 SMNVEV (reference sequence).

This chain links TRBV19 with TRBJ1-5; D is ambiguous. Trimming shortened V by 3 bases and J by 4 bases, and 10 bases separated the two germline ends. This CDR3 has 14 residues. Germline CDR1 reads LNHDA; CDR2 reads SQIVND (reference sequence). This CDR3 is CASSIWQTNQPQHF. As DNA, the CDR3 is TGTGCCAGTAGTATCTGGCAGACGAATCAGCCCCAGCATTTT.

The J gene is TRBJ1-2, the V gene TRBV28; TRBD1 matches 8 bases. Germline loops: CDR1 MDHEN, CDR2 SYDVKM. The J segment lost 5 bases and the V segment lost 6 bases, leaving 8 bases of the junction unmatched. The CDR3 length is 14 residues. CDR3 protein: CASSVLDRGYGYTF. The CDR3 nucleotides read TGTGCCAGCAGCGTCCTTGACAGGGGATATGGCTACACCTTC.

The V gene is TRBV20-1, the J gene TRBJ1-1, with D perhaps matching TRBD1 (6 bases). The CDR3 consists of 11 residues. Trimming took 2 bases from V and 8 from J, leaving 9 bases between them. Germline CDR1 reads DFQATT; CDR2 reads SNEGSKA (reference sequence). For the CDR3, the DNA is TGCAGTGCTAGACAGGACAGCGAAGCTTTCTTT. It specifies CSARQDSEAFF.

This rearrangement joins TRBV11-2 to TRBJ2-5; D is undetermined. The germline V and J ends were trimmed by 1 base and 1 base, with 13 bases remaining between them. The CDR3 spans 16 residues. From germline, CDR1 is SGHAT and CDR2 FQNNGV. DNA for the CDR3: TGTGCCAGCAGCTTAGGGACGCTAGGCTCCCAAGAGACCCAGTACTTC. This sequence encodes CASSLGTLGSQETQYF.

The genes are TRBV18 and TRBJ1-1, with 7 positions matching TRBD1. V lost 3 bases, J lost 5 bases, and 6 bases stayed unmatched. The length of the CDR3 is 14 residues. From germline, CDR1 is KGHSH and CDR2 LQKENI. CDR3 in amino acids: CASSPQGGGTEAFF. In DNA form, the CDR3 reads TGTGCCAGCTCACCGCAGGGGGGGGGTACTGAAGCTTTCTTT. The full variable domain, in which reference TRBV18 and TRBJ1-1 provide the parts outside the CDR3, is NAGVMQNPRHLVRRRGQEARLRCSPMKGHSHVYWYRQLPEEGLKFMVYLQKENIIDESGMPKERFSAEFPKEGPSILRIQQVVRGDSAAYFCASSPQGGGTEAFFGQGTRLTVV.

V gene TRBV4-1 combines with J gene TRBJ2-3; D is perhaps TRBD1 or TRBD2 (5 bases each). The V end was cut by 3 bases, the J end by 1 base, with 11 bases between. Germline V gene sequence: CDR1 MGHRA, CDR2 YSYEKL. This CDR3 has 15 amino acids. CDR3 sequence: CASSQTGTRTDTQYF. DNA for the CDR3: TGCGCCAGCAGCCAGACCGGGACCCGCACAGATACGCAGTATTTT.

The chain uses TRBV18 and TRBJ1-2, with D unresolved. The V end was cut by 0 bases, the J end by 1 base, with 9 bases between. Per germline, CDR1 KGHSH and CDR2 LQKENI. The CDR3 runs 15 residues. CDR3 sequence reads: CASSPPGWGNYGYTF. The CDR3, as DNA: TGTGCCAGCTCACCACCAGGGTGGGGTAACTATGGCTACACCTTC. The full variable domain, rest sourced from reference TRBV18 and TRBJ1-2, is NAGVMQNPRHLVRRRGQEARLRCSPMKGHSHVYWYRQLPEEGLKFMVYLQKENIIDESGMPKERFSAEFPKEGPSILRIQQVVRGDSAAYFCASSPPGWGNYGYTFGSGTRLTVV.

This chain joins TRBV25-1 and TRBJ1-2; the D gene is possibly TRBD1 (6 bases). Germline V gene lookup returns CDR1 MGHDK and CDR2 SYGVNS. The ends were cut back, 2 bases at V and 4 bases at J, with 14 bases in the middle. CDR3 length equals 15 residues. DNA for the CDR3: TGTGCCAGCAGTGAACCCTTCGGGACATCCTATGGCTACACCTTC. This encodes CASSEPFGTSYGYTF.

J is TRBJ2-7 and V is TRBV6-5; D is perhaps TRBD1 or TRBD2 (6 bases each). Trimming pared 6 bases from V and 3 bases from J, leaving 15 bases between. The CDR3 runs to 14 residues. Germline loops: CDR1 MNHEY, CDR2 SVGAGI. The CDR3 DNA reads as TGTGCCAGCAGGGGAGTGGAGGGGGGCTACGAGCAGTACTTC. This translates into CASRGVEGGYEQYF.

The chain uses TRBV3-1 (or the pseudogene TRBV3-2) and TRBJ2-4; 10 bases are a match to TRBD2. Trimming took 0 bases from V and 6 from J; bases not matched to a gene: 2. The CDR3 runs 15 residues. Germline loops: CDR1 LGHDT, CDR2 YNNKEL (reference sequence). CDR3 in amino acids: CASSQDASGGNIQYF. The CDR3 DNA reads as TGTGCCAGCAGCCAAGATGCTAGCGGGGGAAACATTCAGTACTTC.

The chain is built from TRBV7-9 and TRBJ2-7; unclear D gene. The V gene's germline CDR1 is SEHNR and CDR2 FQNEAQ (reference sequence). Trimming left V 3 bases short and J 0 bases short, with 18 bases between. The CDR3 contains 17 residues. CDR3 sequence reads: CASSLAPGGLISYEQYF. The DNA for the CDR3 is TGTGCCAGCAGCTTGGCCCCAGGCGGCCTGATCTCCTACGAGCAGTACTTC.